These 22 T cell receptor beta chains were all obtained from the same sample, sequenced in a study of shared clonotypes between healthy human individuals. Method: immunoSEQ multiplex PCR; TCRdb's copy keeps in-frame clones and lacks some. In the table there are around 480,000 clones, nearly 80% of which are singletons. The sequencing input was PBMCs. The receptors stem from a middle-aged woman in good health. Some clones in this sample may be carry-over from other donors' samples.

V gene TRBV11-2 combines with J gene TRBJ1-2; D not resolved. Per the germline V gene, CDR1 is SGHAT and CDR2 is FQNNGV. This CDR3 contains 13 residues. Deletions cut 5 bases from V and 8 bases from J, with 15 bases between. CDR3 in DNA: TGTGCCAGCAGCCCCTCTATAGGTGTAGGCTACACCTTC. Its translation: CASSPSIGVGYTF.

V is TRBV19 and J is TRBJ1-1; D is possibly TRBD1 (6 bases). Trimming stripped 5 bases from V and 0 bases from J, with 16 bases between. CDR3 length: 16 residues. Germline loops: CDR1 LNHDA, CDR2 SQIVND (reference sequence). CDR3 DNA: TGTGCCAGTAGTCCTGGAGAGGGGGGTTTGAACACTGAAGCTTTCTTT. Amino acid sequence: CASSPGEGGLNTEAFF.

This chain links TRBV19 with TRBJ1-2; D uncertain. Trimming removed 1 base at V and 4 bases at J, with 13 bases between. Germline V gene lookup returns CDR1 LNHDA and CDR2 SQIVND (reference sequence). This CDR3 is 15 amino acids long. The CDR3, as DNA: TGTGCCAGTAGTATAGCGGGAGAAGGCGCCTATGGCTACACCTTC. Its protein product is CASSIAGEGAYGYTF. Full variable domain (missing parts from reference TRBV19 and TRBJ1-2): DGGITQSPKYLFRKEGQNVTLSCEQNLNHDAMYWYRQDPGQGLRLIYYSQIVNDFQKGDIAEGYSVSREKKESFPLTVTSAQKNPTAFYLCASSIAGEGAYGYTFGSGTRLTVV.

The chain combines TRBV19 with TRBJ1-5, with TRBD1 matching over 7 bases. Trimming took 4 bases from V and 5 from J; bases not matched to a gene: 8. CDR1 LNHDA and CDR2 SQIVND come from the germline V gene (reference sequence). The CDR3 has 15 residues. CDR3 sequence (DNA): TGTGCCAGTAGTACAAGGGCCAGGGGGGATCAGCCCCAGCATTTT. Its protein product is CASSTRARGDQPQHF.

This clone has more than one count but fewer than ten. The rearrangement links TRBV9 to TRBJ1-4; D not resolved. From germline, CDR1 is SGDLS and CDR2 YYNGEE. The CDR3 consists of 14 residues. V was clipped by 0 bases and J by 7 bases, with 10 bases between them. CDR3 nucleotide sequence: TGTGCCAGCAGCGTAGCCCCGAATAGTGAAAAACTGTTTTTT. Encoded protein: CASSVAPNSEKLFF.

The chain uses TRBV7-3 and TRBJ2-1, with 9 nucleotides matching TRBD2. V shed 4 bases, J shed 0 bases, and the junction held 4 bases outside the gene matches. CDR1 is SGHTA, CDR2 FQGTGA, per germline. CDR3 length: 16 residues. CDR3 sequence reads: CASSSLAGSSYNEQFF. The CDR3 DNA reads TGTGCCAGCAGCTCCCTAGCGGGGAGCTCCTACAATGAGCAGTTCTTC.

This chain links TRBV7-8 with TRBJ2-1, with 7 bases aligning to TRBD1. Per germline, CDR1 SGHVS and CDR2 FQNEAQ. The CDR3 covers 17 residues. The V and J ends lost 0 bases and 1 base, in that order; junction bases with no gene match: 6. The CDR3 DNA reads TGTGCCAGCAGCTTAGCCCGACAGGGCCCATCCTACAATGAGCAGTTCTTC. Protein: CASSLARQGPSYNEQFF.

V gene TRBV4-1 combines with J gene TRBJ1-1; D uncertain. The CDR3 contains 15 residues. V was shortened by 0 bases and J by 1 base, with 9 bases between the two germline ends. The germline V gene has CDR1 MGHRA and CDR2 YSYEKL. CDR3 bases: TGCGCCAGCAGCCAAGATTCTAACCAGAACACTGAAGCTTTCTTT. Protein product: CASSQDSNQNTEAFF.

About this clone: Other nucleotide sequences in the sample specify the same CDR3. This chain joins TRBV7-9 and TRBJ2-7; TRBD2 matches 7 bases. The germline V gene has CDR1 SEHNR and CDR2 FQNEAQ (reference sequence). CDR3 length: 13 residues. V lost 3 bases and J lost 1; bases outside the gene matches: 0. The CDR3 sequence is CASSLRGSYEQYF. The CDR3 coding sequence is TGTGCCAGCAGCTTGCGGGGGTCCTACGAGCAGTACTTC.

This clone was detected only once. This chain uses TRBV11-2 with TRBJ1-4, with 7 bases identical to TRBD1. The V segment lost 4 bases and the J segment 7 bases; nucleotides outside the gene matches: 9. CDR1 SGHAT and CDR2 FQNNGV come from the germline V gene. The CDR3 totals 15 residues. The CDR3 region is CASSSNVGGSEKLFF. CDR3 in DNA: TGTGCCAGCAGCTCCAACGTAGGGGGCAGTGAAAAACTGTTTTTT. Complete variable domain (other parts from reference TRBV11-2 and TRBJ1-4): EAGVAQSPRYKIIEKRQSVAFWCNPISGHATLYWYQQILGQGPKLLIQFQNNGVVDDSQLPKDRFSAERLKGVDSTLKIQPAKLEDSAVYLCASSSNVGGSEKLFFGSGTQLSVL.

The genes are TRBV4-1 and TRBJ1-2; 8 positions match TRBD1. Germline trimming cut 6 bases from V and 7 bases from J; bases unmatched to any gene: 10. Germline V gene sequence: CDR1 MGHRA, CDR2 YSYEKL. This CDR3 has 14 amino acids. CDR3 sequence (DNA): TGCGCCAGCAGGGCAATCGGACAGGGTGCTGGCTACACCTTC. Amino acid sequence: CASRAIGQGAGYTF.

CDR3 in amino acids: CAISESGLGGYTF. CDR3 nucleotide sequence: TGTGCCATCAGTGAATCTGGGTTGGGTGGCTACACCTTC. V usage is TRBV10-3 and J usage is TRBJ1-2, with no clear D. With 3 bases removed from V and 7 bases from J, the gap between germline ends came to 12 bases. The CDR3 has 13 residues. Germline loops: CDR1 ENHRY, CDR2 SYGVKD.

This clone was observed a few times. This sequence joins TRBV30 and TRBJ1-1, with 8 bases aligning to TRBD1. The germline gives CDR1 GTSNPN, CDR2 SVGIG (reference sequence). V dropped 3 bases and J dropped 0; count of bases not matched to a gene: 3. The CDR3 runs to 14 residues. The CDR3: CAWSRDRMNTEAFF. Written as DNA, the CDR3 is TGTGCCTGGAGCCGGGACAGGATGAACACTGAAGCTTTCTTT.

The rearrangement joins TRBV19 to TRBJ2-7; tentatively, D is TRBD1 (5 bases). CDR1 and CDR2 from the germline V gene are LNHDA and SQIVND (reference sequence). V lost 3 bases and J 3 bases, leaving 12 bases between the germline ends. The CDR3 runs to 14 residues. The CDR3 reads CASSIGDRGYEQYF. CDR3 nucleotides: TGTGCCAGTAGTATTGGAGACAGAGGCTACGAGCAGTACTTC.

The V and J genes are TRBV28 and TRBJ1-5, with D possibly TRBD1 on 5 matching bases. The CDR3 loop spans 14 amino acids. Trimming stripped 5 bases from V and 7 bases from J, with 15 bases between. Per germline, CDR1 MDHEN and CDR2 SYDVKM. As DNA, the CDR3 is TGTGCCAGCAGTCCGGGGACCGGGTACCAGCCCCAGCATTTT. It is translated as CASSPGTGYQPQHF.

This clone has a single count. CDR3 amino acids: CASSPLNSPGNEQFF. The CDR3 region has the DNA TGTGCCAGCAGCCCTCTTAACTCACCGGGGAATGAGCAGTTCTTC. This chain links TRBV2 with TRBJ2-1; D is perhaps TRBD2 (5 bases). The germline gives CDR1 SNHLY, CDR2 FYNNEI. The germline V and J ends were trimmed by 6 bases and 7 bases, with 19 bases remaining between them. The CDR3 covers 15 residues.

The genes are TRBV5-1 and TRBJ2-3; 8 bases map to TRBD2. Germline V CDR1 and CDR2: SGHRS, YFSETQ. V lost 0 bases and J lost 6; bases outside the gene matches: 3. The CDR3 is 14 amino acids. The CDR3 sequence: CASSLGTGGDTQYF. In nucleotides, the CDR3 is TGCGCCAGCAGCTTGGGCACGGGAGGGGATACGCAGTATTTT.

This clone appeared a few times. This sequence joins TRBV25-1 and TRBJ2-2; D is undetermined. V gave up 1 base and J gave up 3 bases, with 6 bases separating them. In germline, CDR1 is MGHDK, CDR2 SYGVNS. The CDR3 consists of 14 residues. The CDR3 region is CASSESAHTGELFF. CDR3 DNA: TGTGCCAGCAGTGAATCTGCTCACACCGGGGAGCTGTTTTTT.

CDR3 amino acids: CASRAGTGSYEQYF. CDR3 sequence (DNA): TGTGCCAGCAGAGCCGGGACAGGGTCCTACGAGCAGTACTTC. This chain connects TRBV2 to TRBJ2-7, with 9 bases fitting TRBD1. The ends lost 6 bases at V and 1 base at J; junction bases unmatched: 4. CDR3 length equals 14 residues. CDR1 and CDR2 (germline): SNHLY, FYNNEI.

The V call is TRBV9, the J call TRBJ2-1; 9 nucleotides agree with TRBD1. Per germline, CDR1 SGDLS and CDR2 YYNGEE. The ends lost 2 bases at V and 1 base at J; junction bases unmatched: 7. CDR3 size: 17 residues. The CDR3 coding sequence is TGTGCCAGCAGCGTCACCGTCGGGACAGGGTCCTACAATGAGCAGTTCTTC. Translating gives CASSVTVGTGSYNEQFF.

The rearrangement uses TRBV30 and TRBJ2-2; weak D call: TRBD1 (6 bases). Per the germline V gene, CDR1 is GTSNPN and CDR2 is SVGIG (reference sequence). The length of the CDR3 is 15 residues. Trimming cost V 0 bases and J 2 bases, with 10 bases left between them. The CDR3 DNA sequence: TGTGCCTGGAGTGTCTGGGACAAAAACACCGGGGAGCTGTTTTTT. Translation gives CAWSVWDKNTGELFF.

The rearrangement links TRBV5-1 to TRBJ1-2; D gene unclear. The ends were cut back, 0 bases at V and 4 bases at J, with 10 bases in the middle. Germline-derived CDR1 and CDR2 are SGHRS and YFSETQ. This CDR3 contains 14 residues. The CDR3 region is CASSLEAVGYGYTF. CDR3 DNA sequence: TGCGCCAGCAGCTTGGAGGCAGTCGGCTATGGCTACACCTTC.